The T cell receptor (beta chain) under discussion was sequenced for a study of cytomegalovirus exposure and HLA in healthy donors. The PCR had 60 Vbeta and 13 Jbeta primers. Here immunoSEQ multiplex PCR was the method, and the copy in TCRdb shows in-frame clones only, minus some. Here the sample spans under 200,000 clones, less than 90% being singletons. V was trimmed by 0 bases and J by 3 bases, leaving 6 bases between them. The germline V gene encodes CDR1 SGHRS and CDR2 YFSETQ. The CDR3 is made up of 13 amino acids. The material sequenced was PBMCs. V usage is TRBV5-1 and J usage is TRBJ1-1; the D is unclear. This clonotype was obtained from a boy aged 2-9 years in good health and CMV-seronegative. In DNA, the CDR3 is TGCGCCAGCAGCTTGGCAGAGGACACTGAAGCTTTCTTT. Encoded protein: CASSLAEDTEAFF.